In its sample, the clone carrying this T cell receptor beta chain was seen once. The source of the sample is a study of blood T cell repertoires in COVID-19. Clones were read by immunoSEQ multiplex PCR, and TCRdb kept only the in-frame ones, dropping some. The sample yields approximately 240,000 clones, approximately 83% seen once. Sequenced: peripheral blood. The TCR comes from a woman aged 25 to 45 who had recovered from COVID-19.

CDR3 DNA sequence: TGTGCCAGTAGTTTCATGGACAGCCTCACTGAAGCTTTCTTT. This translates into CASSFMDSLTEAFF. J is TRBJ1-1 and V is TRBV19; weak D call: TRBD1 (6 bases). Germline loops: CDR1 LNHDA, CDR2 SQIVND (reference sequence). Trimming left V 5 bases short and J 4 bases short, with 14 bases between. This CDR3 comprises 14 residues.